Included here is one TCR beta chain sequence, with context. Its antigen is still unknown. This sample is part of a study of shared clonotypes between healthy human individuals. Findings and limits, study-wide: Few donors restricted represented genetic and exposure-history diversity.

Per the original data handling: Junction-only immunoSEQ sequences carried no quality scores, so filtering differed. The assay was immunoSEQ multiplex PCR, and TCRdb's table has in-frame clones only and misses some. The DNA gave D and trimming, while V, J and clone size come from that table. The sample records more than 1 million clones, about four fifths being singletons. The ends were cut back, 2 bases at V and 6 bases at J, with 13 bases in the middle. CDR3 length: 14 amino acids. Germline values: CDR1 SGHVS, CDR2 FNYEAQ. This chain links TRBV7-6 with TRBJ1-1; a weak D match, TRBD1 (6 bases). Sequences were obtained from memory CD4+ T cells from PBMCs. Subset denoted: CD45RA-negative fraction. This sequence was found in a man aged 18 to 30 in good health. Some clones in this sample may be carry-over from other donors' samples. The CDR3 is CASSLFITGSEAFF. CDR3 in DNA: TGTGCCAGCAGCTTATTTATCACAGGGTCTGAAGCTTTCTTT. Complete variable domain (other parts from reference TRBV7-6 and TRBJ1-1): GAGVSQSPRYKVTKRGQDVALRCDPISGHVSLYWYRQALGQGPEFLTYFNYEAQQDKSGLPNDRFSAERPEGSISTLTIQRTEQRDSAMYRCASSLFITGSEAFFGQGTRLTVV.